This section outlines one TCR beta chain sequence together with its context. The data are from a study of blood T cell repertoires in COVID-19. Germline V gives CDR1 LGHDT, CDR2 YNNKEL (reference sequence). CDR3 size: 12 residues. The V end was cut by 2 bases, the J end by 5 bases, with 5 bases between. Authors' methods: Estimation of nucleated cell counts was performed using reference gene primer amplification. Here immunoSEQ multiplex PCR was the method, and the copy in TCRdb shows in-frame clones only, minus some. The DNA was the basis for D and trimming; V, J and clone size are from that table. Of around 73,000 clones in the sample, approximately 84% were seen once.

The sequence derives from a human donor in a cohort sampled during active COVID-19. V and J are TRBV3-1 (or the pseudogene TRBV3-2) and TRBJ2-3; no clear D. Material: peripheral blood. This CDR3 is CASSQHGDTQYF. The CDR3 region has the DNA TGTGCCAGCAGCCAACACGGAGATACGCAGTATTTT.